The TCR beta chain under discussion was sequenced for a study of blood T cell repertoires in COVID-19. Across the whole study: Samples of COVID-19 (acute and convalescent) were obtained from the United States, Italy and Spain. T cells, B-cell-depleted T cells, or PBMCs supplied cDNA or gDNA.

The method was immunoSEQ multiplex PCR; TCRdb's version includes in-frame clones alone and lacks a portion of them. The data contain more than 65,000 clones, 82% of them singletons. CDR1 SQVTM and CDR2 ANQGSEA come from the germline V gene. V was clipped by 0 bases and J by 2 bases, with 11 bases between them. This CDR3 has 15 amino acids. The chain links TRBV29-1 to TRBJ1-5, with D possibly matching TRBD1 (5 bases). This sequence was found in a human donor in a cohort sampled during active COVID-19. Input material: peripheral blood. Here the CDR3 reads CSVEEGGVGNQPQHF. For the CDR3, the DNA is TGCAGCGTTGAAGAAGGAGGGGTAGGCAATCAGCCCCAGCATTTT.